The present entry profiles one T cell receptor beta chain with its context. What it recognizes is unknown. A multiplex PCR was run with 60 Vbeta primers and 13 Jbeta primers. Profiling relied on immunoSEQ multiplex PCR, and the TCRdb table lists in-frame clones only, not all of them. The table shows 65,000 to 100,000 clones, with 75% occurring only once. The data derive from a study of cytomegalovirus exposure and HLA in healthy donors. About the study: Among the 300 to 500 genotyped donors, 81% were placed in the Caucasian-associated ancestry cluster. Study-level results: The majority of CMV-associated TCR beta chains were reported as apparently HLA-restricted in a later analysis. A later analysis reportedly found fewer N-insertions in an Asian-associated ancestry cluster than the roughly 670-donor mean. Researchers catalogued about 150 TCR beta chains as cytomegalovirus-associated.

V shed 1 base and J shed 11 bases, with 14 bases lying between them. This CDR3 is 13 amino acids long. Germline values: CDR1 SGHDN, CDR2 FVKESK. The rearrangement uses TRBV14 and TRBJ1-1; D is ambiguous. Sequencing was carried out using PBMCs. The sequence was collected from a man aged 35 to 55 in good health and CMV-seronegative. The CDR3 DNA sequence: TGTGCCAGCAGCCAAGGGTCTGGGCTGTCGGCTTTCTTT. Translating it yields CASSQGSGLSAFF.